This T cell receptor (beta chain) was sequenced in a study of metastatic and nonmetastatic thyroid tumors. No patient had received any treatment before thyroid surgery. Through MiXCR, TCRdb re-clonotyped the PCR reads. The data show roughly 20,000 clones, about a third seen once. The V end lost 2 bases, the J end lost 8 bases, and 19 bases lay between the germline ends. The CDR3 sequence is 16 residues long. The chain is built from TRBV12-3 or TRBV12-4 and TRBJ2-1; D perhaps matches TRBD1 (5 bases). The clonotype comes from a female donor with papillary thyroid cancer or a benign thyroid nodule (not recorded which). Some clones in this sample may be carry-over from other donors' samples. Sequencing used tumor tissue. The CDR3 here is CASSLLDRYLGHEQFF. CDR3 DNA: TGTGCCAGCAGTTTACTAGACAGATATTTGGGTCATGAGCAGTTCTTC.